The T cell receptor (beta chain) described here comes from a study of response to subunit inactivated influenza vaccine. V shed 3 bases and J shed 0 bases, with 13 bases lying between them. The CDR3 totals 16 residues. Germline values: CDR1 SGHVS, CDR2 FQNEAQ. This clonotype was detected many times. A single record per CDR3 protein comes from TCRdb applying MiXCR to the RT-PCR reads. The sample records approximately 480,000 distinct CDR3 sequences, roughly 9.7% being singletons. This sequence originates from a man aged 50-59 years who received an inactivated influenza vaccine. V and J are TRBV7-8 and TRBJ2-3; the D is unclear. The sequencing used PBMCs from blood, collected 40 to 50 days after vaccination. CDR3 coding DNA: TGTGCCAGCAGCTTTATCCCAGACCAAAGCACAGATACGCAGTATTTT. As protein: CASSFIPDQSTDTQYF.